A single sample is the source of the 6 T cell receptor beta chains below, sequenced in a study of regulatory T cells in long-lasting Graves disease. Time point specified: newly diagnosed GD, antithyroid drugs for less than 3 months. Generation of the TCR library employed RNA extracted from PBMCs. To make TCR beta libraries, researchers used iRepertoire HTBI primers and Arm-PCR of CDR3 regions. TCRdb fed the multiplex PCR reads into MiXCR, producing one record per CDR3 protein. Among roughly 500,000 distinct CDR3 sequences, approximately 13% were seen once, and the ten largest hold under 10%. This sample was shared with a second study, whose subject was T cells in Graves' hyperthyroidism and ophthalmopathy.

The sample here was peripheral blood mononuclear cells (PBMCs), taken at new diagnosis, from a patient treated with antithyroid drugs. These receptors all stem from a man aged 30 to 39 with Graves disease.

This clonotype was seen ten or more times. The chain uses TRBV18 and TRBJ2-7; no definite D call. This CDR3 is 12 amino acids long. Per the germline V gene, CDR1 is KGHSH and CDR2 is LQKENI. Trimming removed 6 bases at V and 7 bases at J, with 13 bases between. The CDR3 reads CASSAQLQEQYF. CDR3 DNA: TGTGCCAGCTCCGCCCAGCTTCAAGAGCAGTACTTC. The whole variable domain, remainder taken from reference TRBV18 and TRBJ2-7, is NAGVMQNPRHLVRRRGQEARLRCSPMKGHSHVYWYRQLPEEGLKFMVYLQKENIIDESGMPKERFSAEFPKEGPSILRIQQVVRGDSAAYFCASSAQLQEQYFGPGTRLTVT.

This clonotype has ten or more counts. The chain has TRBV12-3 or TRBV12-4 and TRBJ1-5, with 9 bases that match TRBD1. The V gene end was trimmed by 5 bases and the J gene end by 5 bases; junction bases not matched to a gene: 7. CDR3 length equals 15 residues. The CDR3 DNA follows: TGTGCCAGCAGTCCCCCGGGACAGGGCGATCAGCCCCAGCATTTT. Its translation: CASSPPGQGDQPQHF.

This clonotype has at least ten counts. The CDR3 region is CASSDREYNEQFF. The CDR3 DNA reads as TGTGCCAGCAGTGACAGGGAGTACAATGAGCAGTTCTTC. This rearrangement joins TRBV2 to TRBJ2-1; possibly TRBD1 or TRBD2 for D (5 bases each). The CDR3 consists of 13 residues. V was trimmed by 3 bases and J by 4 bases, leaving 7 bases between them. Looked up from germline, CDR1 is SNHLY and CDR2 is FYNNEI.

There are many counts of this clonotype. The CDR3 region has the DNA TGTGCCACTAGGAGGTCCTACGAGCAGTACTTC. Translating it yields CATRRSYEQYF. The chain joins TRBV28 to TRBJ2-7; D is possibly TRBD2 (5 bases). The ends were cut back, 10 bases at V and 1 base at J, with 8 bases in the middle. Germline loops: CDR1 MDHEN, CDR2 SYDVKM. The CDR3 spans 11 residues.

This clonotype was counted between two and nine times. The chain combines TRBV14 with TRBJ2-1; D is possibly TRBD1 (5 bases). Germline CDR1 and CDR2: SGHDN and FVKESK. The germline V and J ends were trimmed by 4 bases and 10 bases, with 14 bases remaining between them. There are 13 residues in the CDR3. The CDR3 reads CASSLTSGYEQFF. The CDR3, as DNA: TGTGCCAGCAGCCTGACCTCAGGGTACGAGCAGTTCTTC.

This clonotype appeared many times. This rearrangement joins TRBV27 to TRBJ2-5, with TRBD2 matching 8 bases. Germline CDR1 is MNHEY and CDR2 is SMNVEV (reference sequence). Trimming cost V 5 bases and J 4 bases; bases outside gene matches: 12. The CDR3 is 16 residues long. DNA of the CDR3: TGTGCCAGCAGTCGGACGACGGGACTAGGTATAGAGACCCAGTACTTC. Residues: CASSRTTGLGIETQYF.